The 27 T cell receptor beta chains in this list originate from one sample, sequenced in a study of T cell changes during pregnancy in multiple sclerosis. Sequencing was performed with immunoSEQ multiplex PCR; in TCRdb, only in-frame clones are kept and a portion is missing. Of fewer than 75,000 clones listed, more than 90% are singletons. Specimen: peripheral blood, collected in the first trimester of pregnancy. All receptors derive from a female donor with multiple sclerosis, enrolled in a pregnancy study.

The genes are TRBV7-3 and TRBJ2-7, with 9 positions matching TRBD1. The CDR3 is 15 residues long. The V segment lost 4 bases and the J segment 3 bases; nucleotides outside the gene matches: 7. Germline loops: CDR1 SGHTA, CDR2 FQGTGA. The chain's CDR3 is CASSSAGTGIYEQYF. In nucleotides, the CDR3 is TGTGCCAGCAGCTCCGCCGGGACAGGGATCTACGAGCAGTACTTC.

The J gene is TRBJ2-2, the V gene TRBV11-3, with D maybe TRBD1 (6 bases). There are 16 residues in the CDR3. V was clipped by 5 bases and J by 4 bases, with 17 bases between them. Germline CDR1 SGHNT, CDR2 YENEEA. This CDR3 reads CASSAGAGVFTGELFF. Written as DNA, the CDR3 is TGTGCCAGCAGCGCCGGGGCAGGGGTGTTCACCGGGGAGCTGTTTTTT. Variable domain in full (rest from reference TRBV11-3 and TRBJ2-2): EAGVVQSPRYKIIEKKQPVAFWCNPISGHNTLYWYLQNLGQGPELLIRYENEEAVDDSQLPKDRFSAERLKGVDSTLKIQPAELGDSAVYLCASSAGAGVFTGELFFGEGSRLTVL.

The genes are TRBV18 and TRBJ2-5; 7 bases match TRBD1. Germline V gives CDR1 KGHSH, CDR2 LQKENI. The CDR3 totals 15 residues. The V and J ends lost 2 bases and 2 bases, in that order; junction bases with no gene match: 5. CDR3 DNA: TGTGCCAGCTCACCAACCGGGACAGCTCAAGAGACCCAGTACTTC. Protein product: CASSPTGTAQETQYF.

This clone has just one count. The V call is TRBV6-4, the J call TRBJ2-1; D possibly corresponds to TRBD2 (5 bases). This CDR3 contains 15 residues. V was pared by 3 bases and J by 0 bases, with 9 bases between. Germline V lookup: CDR1 MRHNA, CDR2 SNTAGT. In nucleotides, the CDR3 is TGTGCCAGCAGTGAACGGGGTAGCTCCTACAATGAGCAGTTCTTC. It encodes CASSERGSSYNEQFF.

The chain employs TRBV29-1 and TRBJ1-5, with TRBD1 identical over 7 bases. V trimming: 4 bases; J trimming: 3 bases; junction bases outside the gene matches: 3. Germline loops: CDR1 SQVTM, CDR2 ANQGSEA. The CDR3 is made up of 13 amino acids. Here the CDR3 DNA reads TGCAGCGTTGCAGACAGGGTCAATCAGCCCCAGCATTTT. Translated, it gives CSVADRVNQPQHF.

The chain carries TRBV27 and TRBJ1-1, with 7 bases aligning to TRBD1. The germline V gene has CDR1 MNHEY and CDR2 SMNVEV (reference sequence). This CDR3 has 13 amino acids. Trimming took 6 bases from V and 1 from J; bases not matched to a gene: 2. The CDR3 is CASSRQGNTEAFF. CDR3 coding DNA: TGTGCCAGCAGCCGACAGGGGAACACTGAAGCTTTCTTT.

V usage is TRBV30 and J usage is TRBJ1-4; 9 bases line up with TRBD1. Trimming cost V 2 bases and J 0 bases; bases outside gene matches: 10. The CDR3 is 18 amino acids. Per the germline V gene, CDR1 is GTSNPN and CDR2 is SVGIG (reference sequence). In nucleotides, the CDR3 is TGTGCCTGGAGTACCCCGGGACAGGGCCCTTCAACTAATGAAAAACTGTTTTTT. It is translated as CAWSTPGQGPSTNEKLFF.

This chain joins TRBV9 and TRBJ1-4, with D unclear. This CDR3 is built from 14 residues. V was clipped by 2 bases and J by 8 bases, with 13 bases between them. Germline V gene lookup returns CDR1 SGDLS and CDR2 YYNGEE. CDR3 DNA sequence: TGTGCCAGCAGCGTCTTCGGGAGCGACGAAAAACTGTTTTTT. It yields the protein CASSVFGSDEKLFF. Full variable domain (rest looked up from reference TRBV9 and TRBJ1-4): DSGVTQTPKHLITATGQRVTLRCSPRSGDLSVYWYQQSLDQGLQFLIQYYNGEERAKGNILERFSAQQFPDLHSELNLSSLELGDSALYFCASSVFGSDEKLFFGSGTQLSVL.

The chain combines TRBV7-8 with TRBJ2-2; possible D gene TRBD2, 5 bases. V was shortened by 5 bases and J by 5 bases, with 12 bases between the two germline ends. The CDR3 covers 14 residues. Germline V CDR1 and CDR2: SGHVS, FQNEAQ. The DNA of the CDR3 is TGTGCCAGCAGCCCGAGGGCCATTACCGGGGAGCTGTTTTTT. It is translated as CASSPRAITGELFF. The variable domain in full, completed from reference TRBV7-8 and TRBJ2-2, reads GAGVSQSPRYKVAKRGQDVALRCDPISGHVSLFWYQQALGQGPEFLTYFQNEAQLDKSGLPSDRFFAERPEGSVSTLKIQRTQQEDSAVYLCASSPRAITGELFFGEGSRLTVL.

J is TRBJ1-5 and V is TRBV19; D gene uncertain. CDR3 length: 13 residues. V gave up 8 bases and J gave up 2 bases, with 10 bases separating them. Germline V lookup: CDR1 LNHDA, CDR2 SQIVND (reference sequence). The CDR3 loop is CASGGPGNQPQHF. The CDR3 DNA reads TGTGCCAGTGGTGGGCCGGGCAATCAGCCCCAGCATTTT. The whole variable domain, remainder taken from reference TRBV19 and TRBJ1-5, is DGGITQSPKYLFRKEGQNVTLSCEQNLNHDAMYWYRQDPGQGLRLIYYSQIVNDFQKGDIAEGYSVSREKKESFPLTVTSAQKNPTAFYLCASGGPGNQPQHFGDGTRLSIL.

The V and J genes are TRBV6-1 and TRBJ2-7; 7 positions agree with TRBD2. The CDR3 is made up of 15 amino acids. Germline lookup yields CDR1 MNHNS and CDR2 SASEGT. V dropped 2 bases and J dropped 5; count of bases not matched to a gene: 9. CDR3 coding DNA: TGTGCCAGCAGTGAACTGATTGGGGGGGTTGACGAGCAGTACTTC. It is translated as CASSELIGGVDEQYF.

The chain is built from TRBV5-1 and TRBJ2-1; 14 bases line up with TRBD2. With 0 bases clipped from V and 10 bases from J, the junction kept 3 bases outside the gene matches. The CDR3 contains 15 residues. In germline, CDR1 is SGHRS, CDR2 YFSETQ. In DNA, the CDR3 is TGCGCCAGCAGCTTGGAGACTAGCGGGAGGGGCGAGCAGTTCTTC. This encodes CASSLETSGRGEQFF.

The gene calls are TRBV9 and TRBJ2-7, with no clear D. The CDR3 is 16 residues long. CDR1 and CDR2 from the germline V gene are SGDLS and YYNGEE. Trimming stripped 4 bases from V and 2 bases from J, with 19 bases between. The CDR3 DNA reads TGTGCCAGCAGCCCGCGGCCCGTAATCGATGCCTACGAGCAGTACTTC. Amino acids: CASSPRPVIDAYEQYF.

The chain recombines TRBV2 with TRBJ2-2; 8 bases are shared with TRBD1. J was trimmed by 4 bases and V by 5 bases; bases with no gene match: 9. The germline V gene encodes CDR1 SNHLY and CDR2 FYNNEI. The CDR3 is made up of 16 amino acids. CDR3 residues: CASSRRQGLSTGELFF. The CDR3 bases are TGTGCCAGCAGTCGGAGACAGGGGTTGAGCACCGGGGAGCTGTTTTTT. Complete variable domain (other parts from reference TRBV2 and TRBJ2-2): EPEVTQTPSHQVTQMGQEVILRCVPISNHLYFYWYRQILGQKVEFLVSFYNNEISEKSEIFDDQFSVERPDGSNFTLKIRSTKLEDSAMYFCASSRRQGLSTGELFFGEGSRLTVL.

In this sample, this clone turned up once. As DNA, the CDR3 is TGTGCCAGCACCCCTTCGGGGTACCCCCCGCAGTACTTC. Its translation: CASTPSGYPPQYF. J is TRBJ2-7 and V is TRBV27; perhaps TRBD2 as D (5 bases). V lost 7 bases and J lost 9, with 19 bases in between. The germline V gene encodes CDR1 MNHEY and CDR2 SMNVEV (reference sequence). CDR3 length: 13 amino acids.

The chain uses TRBV27 and TRBJ2-2; D call uncertain. The length of the CDR3 is 12 residues. Germline CDR1 reads MNHEY; CDR2 reads SMNVEV (reference sequence). V lost 6 bases to trimming and J lost 7 bases, with 9 bases between them. In DNA form, the CDR3 reads TGTGCCAGCAGCGAGGTCATCGGGGAGCTGTTTTTT. Translating it yields CASSEVIGELFF.

The chain uses TRBV10-3 and TRBJ2-5; TRBD2 matches at 9 bases. Trimming took 3 bases from V and 4 from J; bases not matched to a gene: 6. The CDR3 loop spans 15 amino acids. Germline V lookup: CDR1 ENHRY, CDR2 SYGVKD. The CDR3: CAISDSRGGRETQYF. For the CDR3, the DNA is TGTGCCATCAGTGATTCGCGGGGGGGCCGAGAGACCCAGTACTTC.

The rearrangement links TRBV7-7 to TRBJ2-1, with D possibly TRBD1 on 5 matching bases. The germline V and J ends were trimmed by 1 base and 7 bases, with 11 bases remaining between them. The V gene's germline CDR1 is SSHAT and CDR2 FNYEAQ (reference sequence). The CDR3 is made up of 14 amino acids. CDR3 amino acids: CASSLGSPGNEQFF. CDR3 DNA: TGTGCCAGCAGCTTAGGAAGTCCAGGGAATGAGCAGTTCTTC.

The chain employs TRBV29-1 and TRBJ2-7, with D possibly TRBD1 on 6 matching bases. V was cut by 6 bases and J by 6 bases, with 24 bases left in between. The CDR3 is made up of 15 amino acids. Germline CDR1 is SQVTM and CDR2 is ANQGSEA. In DNA form, the CDR3 reads TGCAGCGTCCAGCCGGACAGTACGTGGTCGGGCGAGCAGTACTTC. It codes for CSVQPDSTWSGEQYF.

The rearrangement uses TRBV15 and TRBJ2-7, with no clear D. This CDR3 comprises 15 residues. Germline V gene sequence: CDR1 LNHNV, CDR2 YYDKDF (reference sequence). V dropped 5 bases and J dropped 2 bases, with 16 bases sitting between them. The CDR3 sequence is CATSLSSFIPYEQYF. The CDR3 DNA is TGTGCCACCAGCCTTTCTAGTTTTATCCCCTACGAGCAGTACTTC. Full variable domain (missing parts from reference TRBV15 and TRBJ2-7): DAMVIQNPRYQVTQFGKPVTLSCSQTLNHNVMYWYQQKSSQAPKLLFHYYDKDFNNEADTPDNFQSRRPNTSFCFLDIRSPGLGDTAMYLCATSLSSFIPYEQYFGPGTRLTVT.

V and J are TRBV19 and TRBJ2-6, with D perhaps matching TRBD2 (6 bases). This CDR3 region has 17 residues. Between the trimmed V and J ends, which lost 2 bases and 1 base, there was a span of 12 bases. The germline CDR1 and CDR2 sequences are LNHDA and SQIVND (reference sequence). CDR3 nucleotides: TGTGCCAGTAGTATAACAAGCGGAGGGTCTGGGGCCAACGTCCTGACTTTC. Its protein product is CASSITSGGSGANVLTF.

This rearrangement joins TRBV6-1 to TRBJ2-1; 9 nucleotides align to TRBD2. Trimming took 8 bases from V and 9 from J; bases not matched to a gene: 11. The germline V gene encodes CDR1 MNHNS and CDR2 SASEGT. The CDR3 contains 14 residues. The CDR3 DNA is TGTGCCAGCTCCGAGCGGGGGGCCCTCTTTGAGCAGTTCTTC. Translated: CASSERGALFEQFF.

The chain recombines TRBV5-8 with TRBJ1-2; D is perhaps TRBD1 (6 bases). From germline, CDR1 is SGHTS and CDR2 YDEGEE. This CDR3 contains 12 residues. Between the trimmed V and J ends, which lost 2 bases and 4 bases, there was a span of 6 bases. CDR3 coding DNA: TGTGCCAGCAGCTTCAGGGGCTATGGCTACACCTTC. Residues: CASSFRGYGYTF.

V is TRBV2 and J is TRBJ1-2, with 7 bases aligning to TRBD1. With V trimmed by 4 bases and J by 5 bases, 1 base remained unmatched. The CDR3 has 12 amino acids. Looked up from germline, CDR1 is SNHLY and CDR2 is FYNNEI. The CDR3 DNA reads as TGTGCCAGCAGTGCACAGGGGTATGGCTACACCTTC. This encodes CASSAQGYGYTF.

V and J are TRBV28 and TRBJ1-1, with unresolved D. Germline loops: CDR1 MDHEN, CDR2 SYDVKM. The CDR3 is made up of 14 amino acids. Trimming left V 5 bases short and J 5 bases short, with 15 bases between. The CDR3 DNA is TGTGCCAGCAGTCCCCAGGCTGGTGAGACTGAAGCTTTCTTT. Protein: CASSPQAGETEAFF.

The CDR3 coding sequence is TGTGCCAGCAGTCCGCAGGGTCGAATGAACACTGAAGCTTTCTTT. Amino acid sequence: CASSPQGRMNTEAFF. The genes are TRBV27 and TRBJ1-1, with D possibly being TRBD1 (5 bases). The V end was cut by 5 bases, the J end by 0 bases, with 13 bases between. In germline, CDR1 is MNHEY, CDR2 SMNVEV (reference sequence). The length of the CDR3 is 15 residues.

The chain employs TRBV29-1 and TRBJ1-1; 7 bases map to TRBD1. The CDR3 sequence is 14 residues long. The ends lost 6 bases at V and 3 bases at J; junction bases unmatched: 10. Germline V CDR1 and CDR2: SQVTM, ANQGSEA. CDR3 nucleotide sequence: TGCAGCGTACAGGGGATCCACATGGACACTGAAGCTTTCTTT. Protein sequence: CSVQGIHMDTEAFF.